This TCR beta chain derives from a study of shared clonotypes between healthy human individuals. Study outcomes and limitations: Estimated clonotype richness was generally higher in naive than memory subsets. Clonotype sharing levels among donors were expected to vary with sequencing depth. Some naive CD4 clonotypes, roughly 4.8%, turned up in common across a handful of donors.

Profiled with immunoSEQ multiplex PCR; TCRdb holds only in-frame clones, not every one. The top ten clones hold around 0.21% of a sample with fewer than 850,000 clones, approximately 97% of them seen once. A note on this clone: Its antigen is undetermined.

CD45RO-negative, CCR7-positively selected cells formed the naive CD8 fraction, excluding terminally differentiated effector memory CD45RA+ cells. V dropped 3 bases and J dropped 0; count of bases not matched to a gene: 5. CDR1 is SGHVS and CDR2 is FQNEAQ in the germline V gene. The CDR3 totals 16 residues. The sequenced sample consisted of naive CD8+ T cells sorted from blood. The gene calls are TRBV7-8 and TRBJ1-5; 7 bases fit TRBD1. The sequence was obtained from a man younger than 45 in good health. CDR3 in amino acids: CASSFKTGYSNQPQHF. The CDR3 DNA follows: TGTGCCAGCAGCTTCAAGACAGGGTATAGCAATCAGCCCCAGCATTTT.